The 11 T cell receptor beta chains given below trace back to one sample, sequenced in a study of T cell repertoires in cytomegalovirus infection. TCRdb independently ran MiXCR on the reads; one entry per CDR3 protein. The table shows approximately 730,000 distinct CDR3 sequences, with 33% occurring only once. These receptors have no known antigen. This specimen consisted of cultured PBMCs, obtained from culture after CMV antigen stimulation. The receptors were sampled from a human donor in good health (CMV status not recorded). Some clones in this sample may be carry-over from other donors' samples.

The V call is TRBV12-3 or TRBV12-4, the J call TRBJ2-7, with D tentatively TRBD2 (6 bases). The V and J ends lost 6 bases and 0 bases respectively, with 27 bases between them. This CDR3 is 19 amino acids long. Here the CDR3 DNA reads TGTGCCAGCAGCCCAGGGAGGAAGGGTCTAGCGACAAGCTCCTACGAGCAGTACTTC. Its translation is CASSPGRKGLATSSYEQYF.

To note about this clonotype: The junction departs from the called germline gene at one end, perhaps through a read error. In DNA, the CDR3 is TGCACCAGCAGCCTCCGGGGAGCGGGGGAGGACACCGGGGAGCTGTTTTTT. It codes for CTSSLRGAGEDTGELFF. V is TRBV4-1 and J is TRBJ2-2, with TRBD2 matching 8 bases. Germline V gives CDR1 MGHRA, CDR2 YSYEKL. CDR3 size: 17 residues.

This clonotype was observed a few times. The rearrangement links TRBV10-3 to TRBJ2-7; 8 bases match TRBD1. The CDR3 loop spans 13 amino acids. Germline CDR1 and CDR2: ENHRY and SYGVKD. The V gene end was trimmed by 6 bases and the J gene end by 2 bases; junction bases not matched to a gene: 3. In DNA, the CDR3 is TGTGCCATCAGACAGGGGGACCCCTACGAGCAGTACTTC. Translated: CAIRQGDPYEQYF.

This clonotype was seen a handful of times. This sequence joins TRBV6-2 or TRBV6-3 and TRBJ1-1; D remains unclear. Trimming took 8 bases from V and 4 from J, leaving 26 bases between them. This CDR3 region has 17 residues. Germline V lookup: CDR1 MNHEY, CDR2 SVGEGT. This CDR3 is CASYQHAPPHPVTEAFF. CDR3 DNA: TGTGCCAGCTACCAGCATGCCCCCCCCCACCCGGTCACTGAAGCTTTCTTT.

DNA of the CDR3: TGCAGTGCTAGACTACCGGGACAGGGCACAGATACGCAGTATTTT. It is translated as CSARLPGQGTDTQYF. The chain carries TRBV20-1 and TRBJ2-3; 8 bases are shared with TRBD1. Looked up from germline, CDR1 is DFQATT and CDR2 is SNEGSKA (reference sequence). After removal of 2 bases from V and 1 base from J, the junction contained 5 bases not matched to a gene. This CDR3 is 15 amino acids long.

Here the CDR3 reads CASSLEGQRVSGANVLTF. Written as DNA, the CDR3 is TGCGCCAGCAGCTTGGAGGGACAACGAGTATCTGGGGCCAACGTCCTGACTTTC. The chain is built from TRBV5-1 and TRBJ2-6; maybe TRBD1 (6 bases). Germline V lookup: CDR1 SGHRS, CDR2 YFSETQ. This CDR3 contains 18 residues. V was pared by 0 bases and J by 1 base, with 14 bases between.

At least ten counts were recorded for this clonotype. This chain links TRBV7-2 with TRBJ1-2; D ambiguous. This CDR3 is built from 14 residues. Trimming pared 5 bases from V and 2 bases from J, leaving 12 bases between. Germline CDR1 SGHTA, CDR2 FQGNSA. The CDR3 coding sequence is TGTGCCAGCAGCGCCAGGCCTGCAAACTATGGCTACACCTTC. Translation: CASSARPANYGYTF.

The chain joins TRBV4-1 to TRBJ2-3; TRBD1 is a possible D gene (5 bases). The V end was cut by 2 bases, the J end by 7 bases, with 16 bases between. In germline, CDR1 is MGHRA, CDR2 YSYEKL. This CDR3 contains 15 residues. CDR3 coding DNA: TGCGCCAGCAGCCAACTAGGGGTGGAGATAAATACGCAGTATTTT. Translated: CASSQLGVEINTQYF.

The V and J genes are TRBV7-9 and TRBJ2-7; either TRBD1 or TRBD2 may supply D (5 bases each). Germline loops: CDR1 SEHNR, CDR2 FQNEAQ (reference sequence). Trimming removed 5 bases from V and 5 bases from J, with 16 bases in between. This CDR3 contains 14 residues. For the CDR3, the DNA is TGTGCCAGCAGCCTCCGAGGGGATTCGGACGAGCAGTACTTC. It translates to CASSLRGDSDEQYF.

The gene calls are TRBV20-1 and TRBJ1-1; possible D gene TRBD1, 6 bases. Trimming pared 6 bases from V and 6 bases from J, leaving 17 bases between. Germline V gene data show CDR1 as DFQATT and CDR2 as SNEGSKA (reference sequence). This CDR3 is 13 amino acids long. CDR3 in amino acids: CSASRGRKAEAFF. The CDR3 region has the DNA TGCAGTGCCAGCCGGGGGCGCAAGGCTGAAGCTTTCTTT.

This clonotype occurred a few times. This CDR3 is CASSNLGQPQHF. The CDR3 DNA follows: TGTGCCAGCTCCAATCTCGGTCAGCCCCAGCATTTT. J is TRBJ1-5 and V is TRBV6-2 or TRBV6-3; unclear D gene. There are 12 residues in the CDR3. Germline values: CDR1 MNHEY, CDR2 SVGEGT. Trimming left V 8 bases short and J 6 bases short, with 11 bases between.